This T cell receptor (beta chain) was obtained from a study of shared clonotypes between healthy human individuals (dated by TCRdb to the early 2020s). Context from the whole study: A few men and two women, aged 18 to 49 years, made up the cohort. The study deeply sequenced blood TCR repertoires of five healthy adults to estimate repertoire size and the extent of clonotype sharing between individuals. To increase sequencing depth and limit assay-specific biases, TCR repertoire library preparation and sequencing were carried out by different laboratories using diverse techniques. Between about 0.8 and 9 billion PBMCs per donor were obtained by leukapheresis.

The donors were healthy, HIV-negative adults who had no recently reported acute infections or vaccinations. Only Caucasian adults living in Nashville, Tennessee, USA were represented among the donors. For unsorted samples, tens of millions of PBMCs were counted, and genomic DNA was extracted using the QIAamp DNA Blood Mini kit. Blood was obtained by leukapheresis, after which PBMCs were separated by Ficoll-Histopaque density gradient centrifugation and cryopreserved in liquid nitrogen vapor phase. Using the deep immunoSEQ assay, multiplex PCR amplified TCR CDR3 regions from genomic DNA. Genomic DNA extracted from each cell subset was distributed evenly over all wells of several immunoSEQ 96-well plates, and each plate served as one replicate. For unsorted PBMC, each replicate PCR was loaded with 300 ng genomic DNA, equivalent to tens of thousands of T cell genomes. Genomic DNA from unsorted PBMC was sequenced over ten immunoSEQ deep assay plates. Purified libraries were quantified with a Qubit 3.0 fluorometer, sized on a Bioanalyzer 2100, and re-quantified with the KAPA Library Quantification kit. A separate single-read 150-cycle Illumina NextSeq 550 flow cell was used to sequence each immunoSEQ 96-well plate. From the authors' description of their analysis: Because the immunoSEQ output included only junctional sequences and no quality scores, the filtering could not be the same as the filtering used for full-length reads. Sequences were annotated with PyIR, a Python wrapper for IgBLAST v1.9, and V/J genes and CDR3 were assigned using IMGT germline references. Reads were filtered out if the reads had weak V/J assignments (E-value above 1e-6), no CDR3, stop codons, out-of-frame junctions, or ambiguous translated residues. A V3J clonotype was defined by an identical inferred V gene, J gene, and CDR3 amino acid sequence. Percentage overlap between repertoires was computed as shared unique clonotypes divided by the size of the smaller repertoire. Richness of each repertoire was evaluated using RTK rarefaction, the Chao1 estimator, and Recon v2.1 estimates of unobserved clonotypes. TCRdb retrieved this table from immuneACCESS and kept in-frame rearrangements only. Not all clones are present; in checked studies, unresolved V genes account for under half, and no reason is known for the remainder. V and J calls and clone size are as listed in that table; D and trimming were resolved from the DNA. Within this sample are about 490,000 clones, with less than 80% of them counted one time only. The biggest ten clones account for 10% to 15% of the sample.

With respect to this clone: Its antigen has not been determined. No much larger clone exists at a distance of one base, and base qualities are not known.

V drops 4 bases and J drops 0 bases, leaving 13 bases in between. For CDR1 and CDR2, the germline V gene lists MDHEN and SYDVKM. The CDR3 numbers 16 residues from cysteine through phenylalanine. Of the read, only the CDR3 DNA is kept; its 48 bases are in frame from base 1. Overall study outcomes, separate from this receptor: Pairwise subsampling indicated that sequencing depth was expected to affect the degree of clonotype sharing among donors. Sampling was limited to blood, and TCR repertoires in tissue likely differ from TCR repertoires in blood. The genetic and exposure-history diversity represented was limited by the small number of donors.

Recombination linked TRBV28 to TRBJ1-3; the D gene cannot be named for sure. The sample consisted of PBMCs. The receptor's source is a woman between 40 and 55 years old in good health. Some clones in this sample may be carry-over from other donors' samples. The DNA is as follows: TGTGCCAGCAGTTCCCCGGGAGGACCCTCTGGAAACACCATATATTTT. Its amino acids are CASSSPGGPSGNTIYF.